The 17 T cell receptor beta chains presented below share a single source sample, sequenced in a study of T cells in Graves' hyperthyroidism and ophthalmopathy. Authors of the study amplified TCR beta CDR3 regions from RNA transcripts. HTBI primers were used for first-round RT-PCR of the TCR CDR3. MiXCR was run by TCRdb on the multiplex PCR reads, yielding one entry per CDR3 protein. The sample comprises 240,000 or so distinct CDR3 sequences, less than 20% of which are singletons, and more than 25% rests with the top ten. Sequenced input: blood. The receptor set was obtained from a woman between 18 and 29 years old with Graves' ophthalmopathy.

This clonotype showed up just a few times. This sequence joins TRBV4-1 and TRBJ1-4; D is perhaps TRBD1 (6 bases). V lost 2 bases and J lost 4, with 14 bases in between. Germline assignment: CDR1 MGHRA and CDR2 YSYEKL. CDR3 length: 16 amino acids. CDR3 bases: TGCGCCAGCAGCCAATATACAGGGTTGGGTAATGAAAAACTGTTTTTT. Its protein product is CASSQYTGLGNEKLFF.

This chain connects TRBV28 to TRBJ2-7; 11 nucleotides match TRBD1. The length of the CDR3 is 14 residues. The V and J ends lost 4 bases and 7 bases, in that order; junction bases with no gene match: 6. From germline, CDR1 is MDHEN and CDR2 SYDVKM. CDR3 sequence reads: CASSSGQGAREQYF. In DNA, the CDR3 is TGTGCCAGCAGTTCCGGACAGGGGGCGCGGGAGCAGTACTTC.

Ten or more counts support this clonotype. This chain connects TRBV7-9 to TRBJ2-2; possible D gene TRBD2, 6 bases. The CDR3 has 16 residues. Trimming shortened V by 1 base and J by 0 bases, and 9 bases separated the two germline ends. The germline V gene encodes CDR1 SEHNR and CDR2 FQNEAQ (reference sequence). The CDR3 reads CASSLVSGANTGELFF. The DNA for the CDR3 is TGTGCCAGCAGCTTAGTTAGCGGAGCGAACACCGGGGAGCTGTTTTTT.

At least ten counts were recorded for this clonotype. This sequence joins TRBV11-2 and TRBJ2-1; TRBD2 aligns across 16 bases. The CDR3 has 17 residues. Germline-derived CDR1 and CDR2 are SGHAT and FQNNGV. The trim removed 4 bases at V and 7 bases at J, leaving 7 bases unmatched. This CDR3 is CASSSGTSGRAGNEQFF. For the CDR3, the DNA is TGTGCCAGCAGCTCCGGGACTAGCGGGAGGGCCGGAAATGAGCAGTTCTTC.

This clonotype has ten or more counts. The rearrangement uses TRBV2 and TRBJ2-2; D perhaps matches TRBD1 (5 bases). This CDR3 contains 17 residues. CDR1 is SNHLY, CDR2 FYNNEI, per germline. V was pared by 8 bases and J by 0 bases, with 19 bases between. The CDR3 bases are TGTGCCAGCTTTCCGAGACAGTTAGACGCGAACACCGGGGAGCTGTTTTTT. Encoded protein: CASFPRQLDANTGELFF.

This clonotype was found many times. This chain links TRBV20-1 with TRBJ1-1; 7 bases are shared with TRBD1. V was clipped by 4 bases and J by 0 bases; unmatched bases: 5. This CDR3 is 14 amino acids long. The germline CDR1 and CDR2 sequences are DFQATT and SNEGSKA (reference sequence). CDR3 nucleotide sequence: TGCAGTGCTATCCCGGGACAGCTGAACACTGAAGCTTTCTTT. This gives the protein CSAIPGQLNTEAFF.

The chain couples TRBV28 to TRBJ1-1, with D unclear. The V end lost 0 bases, the J end lost 6 bases, and 5 bases lay between the germline ends. The CDR3 contains 12 residues. Germline-derived CDR1 and CDR2 are MDHEN and SYDVKM. CDR3 amino acids: CASSLWSSEAFF. The DNA of the CDR3 is TGTGCCAGCAGTTTATGGTCTTCTGAAGCTTTCTTT.

In this sample, this clonotype turned up many times. This chain uses TRBV6-2 or TRBV6-3 with TRBJ1-6, with TRBD1 identical over 9 bases. Trimming cost V 6 bases and J 7 bases; bases outside gene matches: 4. This CDR3 region has 14 residues. Germline loops: CDR1 MNHEY, CDR2 SVGEGT. In DNA form, the CDR3 reads TGTGCCAGCAGACCACAGGGGGCGAATTCACCCCTCCACTTT. The encoded protein is CASRPQGANSPLHF.

As regards this clonotype: A much bigger clone sits one base away, suggesting this may be a read error. The chain employs TRBV5-4 and TRBJ1-2, with 7 bases identical to TRBD1. The germline V gene encodes CDR1 SGHNT and CDR2 YYREEE (reference sequence). The CDR3 covers 14 residues. CDR3 in amino acids: CAGSSHTGAYGYTF. The CDR3 nucleotides read TGTGCCGGCAGCTCCCATACAGGGGCCTATGGCTACACCTTC.

The rearrangement links TRBV28 to TRBJ2-7; TRBD2 agrees at 9 bases. The CDR3 has 13 residues. The V gene end was trimmed by 6 bases and the J gene end by 5 bases; junction bases not matched to a gene: 5. Germline-derived CDR1 and CDR2 are MDHEN and SYDVKM. For the CDR3, the DNA is TGTGCCAGCAGGCGGGAGGGCCTTGACGAGCAGTACGTC. Protein: CASRREGLDEQYV.

This clonotype was counted at least ten times. This chain links TRBV28 with TRBJ1-1; D might be TRBD1 (5 bases). Looked up from germline, CDR1 is MDHEN and CDR2 is SYDVKM. Between the trimmed V and J ends, which lost 5 bases and 7 bases, there was a span of 20 bases. CDR3 length: 15 amino acids. CDR3: CASSPHNGAGYEAFF. The CDR3, as DNA: TGTGCCAGCAGTCCACACAACGGGGCAGGGTATGAAGCTTTCTTT.

This clonotype was found many times. V gene TRBV4-1 combines with J gene TRBJ1-1; D not resolved. Per germline, CDR1 MGHRA and CDR2 YSYEKL. V was cut by 1 base and J by 4 bases, with 16 bases left in between. This CDR3 is 16 amino acids long. DNA for the CDR3: TGCGCCAGCAGCCAAGGGAAATCAGGCCCCTTCACTGAAGCTTTCTTT. Translation: CASSQGKSGPFTEAFF.

This clonotype occurred many times. The genes are TRBV7-9 and TRBJ1-1, with D hard to call. This CDR3 contains 12 residues. V lost 1 base and J 7 bases, leaving 7 bases between the germline ends. Germline CDR1 is SEHNR and CDR2 is FQNEAQ (reference sequence). CDR3 protein: CASSLEVVEAFF. CDR3 bases: TGTGCCAGCAGCTTAGAGGTTGTTGAAGCTTTCTTT.

The chain recombines TRBV19 with TRBJ2-7; 8 bases line up with TRBD1. V shed 1 base, J shed 1 base, and the junction held 9 bases outside the gene matches. CDR1 LNHDA and CDR2 SQIVND come from the germline V gene (reference sequence). The CDR3 is made up of 17 amino acids. CDR3: CASSIVRGTGLSYEQYF. CDR3 DNA sequence: TGTGCCAGTAGTATAGTCCGCGGGACAGGACTTTCCTACGAGCAGTACTTC.

The gene calls are TRBV30 and TRBJ1-2; possibly TRBD1 for D (5 bases). Trimming left V 3 bases short and J 7 bases short, with 12 bases between. The germline gives CDR1 GTSNPN, CDR2 SVGIG (reference sequence). This CDR3 has 12 amino acids. The CDR3 bases are TGTGCCTGGAGGGCGGGACTTCGTGGCTACACCTTC. Its translation: CAWRAGLRGYTF.

This clonotype has ten or more counts. The chain joins TRBV6-1 to TRBJ2-7; 8 bases align to TRBD1. After removal of 8 bases from V and 1 base from J, the junction contained 10 bases not matched to a gene. The CDR3 is 15 residues long. Germline assignment: CDR1 MNHNS and CDR2 SASEGT. CDR3 coding DNA: TGTGCCAGCGAAAGAGGAACAGGGGGTTCCTACGAGCAGTACTTC. It is translated as CASERGTGGSYEQYF.

This clonotype was recorded many times. V usage is TRBV5-1 and J usage is TRBJ2-7; TRBD2 is a possible D gene (6 bases). Germline CDR1 and CDR2: SGHRS and YFSETQ. Trimming stripped 4 bases from V and 6 bases from J, with 17 bases between. The CDR3 has 14 amino acids. The CDR3 bases are TGCGCCAGCAGCCGTTTTGGGGGGATTGGCGAGCAGTACTTC. Its translation is CASSRFGGIGEQYF.